This T cell receptor (beta chain) was identified in a study of T-cell memory formation after mild COVID-19. This clonotype was detected only a few times. UMIs and sample barcodes were carried by the TCR alpha and TCR beta cDNA libraries that 5'RACE produced using constant-segment primers. TCRdb re-analysed the 5' RACE reads in MiXCR, keeping a single row per CDR3 protein. The data hold just over 350,000 distinct CDR3 sequences, with about an eighth observed a single time. The CDR3 is 15 amino acids. Germline V lookup: CDR1 SGHTA, CDR2 FQGNSA. V shed 5 bases and J shed 0 bases, with 11 bases lying between them.

V gene TRBV7-2 combines with J gene TRBJ2-1; D possibly corresponds to TRBD2 (6 bases). The sequence was obtained from a man between 18 and 29 years old who had mild COVID-19 (a few samples of this study predate the infection). Cell type and time point are not known. The sequenced sample consisted of PBMCs or a T cell subset sorted from them (not recorded which). CDR3 sequence: CASSPGLPSYNEQFF. DNA for the CDR3: TGTGCCAGCAGCCCGGGACTCCCCTCCTACAATGAGCAGTTCTTC.